Listed below are T cell receptor beta chains from one sample, sequenced in a study of T cell repertoires in cytomegalovirus infection. TCRdb ran MiXCR on the reads and lists one entry per CDR3 protein. The profile shows over 200,000 distinct CDR3 sequences, roughly an eighth of them singletons. The material sequenced was PBMCs. Receptors originate from a human donor in good health (CMV status not recorded). Some clones in this sample may be carry-over from other donors' samples. Both conserved end residues are part of each CDR3. Each record gives: CDR3 protein, CDR3 DNA, D gene, clone size, V gene, J gene. D genes are given only for firm matches. Size is omitted from some rows. Given values are once, few, many or a class for expanded clones.

CASSFGTSVKNIQYF	TGTGCCAGCAGCTTCGGGACTAGCGTGAAAAACATTCAGTACTTC	TRBD2	.	TRBV7-3	TRBJ2-4
CATSNLGTGKEGELFF	TGTGCCACCAGTAATCTCGGGACAGGGAAGGAGGGGGAGCTGTTTTTT	TRBD1	few	TRBV15	TRBJ2-2
CASSVGAYEVQYF	TGTGCCAGCAGCGTAGGTGCCTACGAGGTGCAGTACTTC	.	few	TRBV9	TRBJ2-7
CASSQSGNTIGYTF	TGCGCCAGCAGTCAATCGGGCAATACGATCGGCTACACCTTC	.	few	TRBV23-1	TRBJ1-2
CASRYKDTQYF	TGTGCCAGCAGGTACAAAGATACGCAGTATTTT	.	many	TRBV28	TRBJ2-3
CAIRQLRLAGVPDTQYF	TGTGCCATCAGGCAACTAAGACTAGCGGGAGTCCCAGATACGCAGTATTTT	TRBD2	many	TRBV10-3	TRBJ2-3
CASSQENRECSNQPQHF	TGTGCCAGCAGCCAAGAAAACAGGGAGTGCAGCAATCAGCCCCAGCATTTT	.	.	TRBV14	TRBJ1-5
CSARAGQGGETQYF	TGCAGTGCTAGAGCCGGACAGGGGGGGGAGACCCAGTACTTC	TRBD1	.	TRBV20-1	TRBJ2-5
CASLMAVKSTDTQYF	TGTGCCAGCTTAATGGCGGTTAAGAGCACAGATACGCAGTATTTT	.	.	TRBV2	TRBJ2-3
CSARDVGTSNEKLFF	TGCAGTGCTAGAGACGTGGGGACCTCTAATGAAAAACTGTTTTTT	.	.	TRBV20-1	TRBJ1-4
CASTVGGGSEAFF	TGTGCCAGCACCGTAGGAGGGGGCTCTGAAGCTTTCTTT	TRBD1	.	TRBV12-3/TRBV12-4	TRBJ1-1
CASRRQGPNQPQHF	TGTGCCAGCAGACGACAGGGACCCAATCAGCCCCAGCATTTT	TRBD1	many	TRBV7-9	TRBJ1-5
CASRPDREETQYF	TGTGCCAGCCGGCCGGACAGGGAAGAGACCCAGTACTTC	TRBD1	.	TRBV6-2/TRBV6-3	TRBJ2-5
CASSEWDSLNYGYTF	TGTGCCAGCAGTGAATGGGACAGCCTTAACTATGGCTACACCTTC	TRBD1	.	TRBV25-1	TRBJ1-2
CASSAHGTTTDTQYF	TGTGCCAGCAGTGCCCACGGGACTACCACAGATACGCAGTATTTT	TRBD2	many	TRBV6-4	TRBJ2-3
CSVEGPGASTDTQYF	TGCAGCGTTGAAGGGCCAGGGGCTAGCACAGATACGCAGTATTTT	.	.	TRBV29-1	TRBJ2-3
CASRVTGGRTDTQYF	TGTGCCAGCAGGGTGACAGGGGGCCGGACAGATACGCAGTATTTT	TRBD1	many	TRBV27	TRBJ2-3
CASSPFPGQLGGGDTEAFF	TGTGCCAGCAGCCCTTTCCCGGGACAGCTAGGCGGAGGGGACACTGAAGCTTTCTTT	TRBD1	few	TRBV14	TRBJ1-1
CASSTGTTITDTQYF	TGCGCCAGCAGCACCGGGACTACCATCACAGATACGCAGTATTTT	TRBD2	.	TRBV4-3	TRBJ2-3
CSASADVGAQNIQYF	TGCAGTGCTAGTGCGGACGTCGGTGCTCAAAACATTCAGTACTTC	.	many	TRBV20-1	TRBJ2-4
CASSLFLSAGGTKQYF	TGTGCCAGCAGTTTATTTTTGTCGGCGGGAGGGACGAAGCAGTACTTC	TRBD2	few	TRBV27	TRBJ2-7
CASSLAEGAGGEQYF	TGTGCCAGCAGCTTGGCTGAGGGGGCAGGGGGCGAGCAGTACTTC	TRBD1	.	TRBV7-2	TRBJ2-7
CSASGTRNTGELFF	TGCAGTGCTAGTGGGACACGTAACACCGGGGAGCTGTTTTTT	.	.	TRBV20-1	TRBJ2-2
CASSLERQGYGYTF	TGTGCCAGCAGCTTAGAGAGACAGGGCTATGGCTACACCTTC	TRBD1	many	TRBV7-2	TRBJ1-2
CAISESEGTEAFF	TGTGCCATCAGTGAGTCCGAGGGTACTGAAGCTTTCTTT	.	many	TRBV10-3	TRBJ1-1
CASSLPPTTLAGGYNEQFF	TGTGCCAGCAGCTTACCCCCAACTACTCTAGCGGGAGGCTACAATGAGCAGTTCTTC	TRBD2	many	TRBV7-6	TRBJ2-1
CATSRDRGPYYEQYF	TGTGCCACCAGCAGAGATCGGGGACCGTACTACGAGCAGTACTTC	.	.	TRBV15	TRBJ2-7
CASIPGGGPDTQYF	TGTGCCAGCATCCCGGGGGGGGGGCCCGATACGCAGTATTTT	TRBD2	many	TRBV7-8	TRBJ2-3
CASSVRRTQGSGEKLFF	TGTGCCAGCAGTGTTCGAAGAACACAGGGTTCGGGTGAAAAACTGTTTTTT	.	.	TRBV25-1	TRBJ1-4
CASSLAGGRYTGELFF	TGTGCCAGCAGTCTAGCGGGGGGCCGATACACCGGGGAGCTGTTTTTT	TRBD2	many	TRBV6-1	TRBJ2-2
CASSQGVAGVRNEQFF	TGTGCCAGCAGCCAAGGGGTAGCGGGAGTTCGTAATGAGCAGTTCTTC	TRBD2	few	TRBV14	TRBJ2-1
CATSDVGTGNQPQHF	TGTGCCACCAGTGATGTAGGGACAGGGAATCAGCCCCAGCATTTT	TRBD1	many	TRBV24-1	TRBJ1-5
CSVRHGTTNTGELFF	TGCAGCGTGAGACACGGGACAACAAACACCGGGGAGCTGTTTTTT	.	few	TRBV29-1	TRBJ2-2
CASSLETGNSYEQYF	TGTGCCAGCAGCTTAGAGACGGGAAACTCCTACGAGCAGTACTTC	.	many	TRBV7-8	TRBJ2-7